This T cell receptor beta chain was retrieved from a study of graft-versus-host responses after intestinal transplantation (dated by TCRdb to the early 2020s). Background for the entire study: Recipients received multivisceral, liver-intestinal, or isolated intestinal transplants. Samples from a few later patients were sequenced in-house on an Illumina MiSeq with MiXCR processing rather than by the commercial service. Alloreactive clones were identified by sequencing pre-transplant mixed lymphocyte reaction products and comparing these products with unstimulated pre-transplant donor and recipient T cells. Donor T cell macrochimerism was defined as a peak of at least 4% donor T cells among recipient peripheral blood mononuclear cells. A cohort of approximately 24 intestinal transplant recipients, including one retransplant, was enrolled, and 3 patients lacking pretransplant specimens were excluded. Every recipient was given anti-thymocyte globulin induction, followed by roughly 3 years of maintenance tacrolimus and steroids. After intestinal transplantation, graft-versus-host and host-versus-graft alloreactive T cell clones were followed in the graft, circulation and bone marrow using bulk TCR-beta CDR3 sequencing. Findings and caveats that apply to the study as a whole: The relatively low number and heterogeneity of intestinal transplant patients limited the conclusions. Early after transplant, peak levels of circulating GvH clones were found to be associated with declines in HvG clones. High GvH to HvG T cell clonal ratios were observed in the allografts of patients with donor T cell macrochimerism. GvH clones were detected in recipient bone marrow, and some of these GvH clones were observed earlier in ileal mucosa or blood, consistent with an intestinal mucosal origin.

Reading the label with the study, this specimen's time point is: cells obtained before transplantation from donor or recipient. In mixed lymphocyte reactions, 200,000 CFSE-labeled pre-transplant responders were plated with 200,000 irradiated violet-dye-labeled stimulators and cultured for about six days. Proliferating CD3+CD4+CFSE-low and CD3+CD8+CFSE-low responder cells were FACS-sorted on a BD Influx sorter after the mixed lymphocyte reaction. Libraries were built with the immunoSEQ multiplex PCR assay. For most patients, genomic DNA was isolated using the Qiagen DNeasy Blood and Tissue Kit and was shipped frozen to Adaptive Biotechnologies for TCR sequencing. For most patients, high-throughput TCR-beta CDR3 sequencing of genomic DNA was performed by Adaptive Biotechnologies. Concerning the study's data processing: TCR sequencing data were retrieved from Adaptive's ImmunoSEQ software for more than 15 patients, whereas a few other patients were processed with MiXCR and VDJtools. CD4 versus CD8 sorting errors were corrected by removing sequences found in both subsets at a frequency ratio below 5:1. Because the origin of CDR3 nucleotide sequences shared between donor and recipient could not be assigned, those sequences were removed. At least 2-fold expansion over unstimulated cells and a minimum CFSE-low frequency of 0.002% (template counts) or 0.001% (read counts) were required for clones to be classified as alloreactive. Mappable clones were those detected in sequenced pre-transplant spleen, lymph node, or MLR CFSE-low populations of the donor or recipient. The cumulative frequency of alloreactive clones was calculated as a percentage of all sequences, weighted by copy number. TCRdb mirrors the immuneACCESS table, restricted to in-frame sequences. Some clones are absent from its copies; in checked studies, under half trace to an unresolved V gene, and the reason for the others is unknown. The V and J calls and the clone size are those of that table, but D and trimming were determined from the DNA. The sample has about 15,000 clones on record, roughly a third of them singletons. About 3.5% of the sample goes to the ten largest clones.

The junction shows trimming of 6 bases on V and 5 bases on J, plus 13 bases between the germline ends. Via the germline V gene (reference sequence), CDR1 is MNHNY and CDR2 SVGAGI. Reading from cysteine to phenylalanine, the CDR3 counts 13 amino acids. The retained sequence is limited to the CDR3, 39 bases, with the frame set at the first base. Worth noting for this clone: No much larger clone exists at a distance of one base, and base qualities are not known.

The chain links TRBV6-6 with TRBJ1-1; confidence is insufficient to name the D gene. Here the sequenced sample was alloreactive CD4+ T cells from a mixed lymphocyte reaction culture, taken before intestinal transplant. In light of the paper, this sample's cell subset or site label describes: CFSE-low proliferating T cells sorted from roughly six-day pre-transplant mixed lymphocyte reaction (GvH or HvG direction). The sequence derives from a human patient who received an intestinal transplant. The sequenced DNA is TGTGCCAGCAGCTGGGCCTCGAGGACTGAAGCTTTCTTT. Translated, this gives CASSWASRTEAFF.